The next 32 T cell receptor beta chains were all read from a single sample in a study of post-analysis software for immune sequencing data. Findings and limits, study-wide: The study found TRBV5-6, TRBV5-1 and TRBV20-1 among a few TRBV segments more frequent in patients than controls.

Their specific antigens are unknown. Each TCR beta cDNA library carried unique molecular identifiers. Via MiXCR, TCRdb re-called the PCR reads, giving one row per CDR3 protein. The data show about 770,000 distinct CDR3 sequences, with just over 45% seen just once and over 4.5% held by the top ten. The sample consisted of blood. All receptors come from a girl between 10 and 17 years old with multiple sclerosis.

V usage is TRBV7-2 and J usage is TRBJ2-7, with TRBD2 matching over 7 bases. The V segment lost 1 base and the J segment 3 bases; nucleotides outside the gene matches: 9. The CDR3 is made up of 16 amino acids. From germline, CDR1 is SGHTA and CDR2 FQGNSA. The CDR3 loop reads CASSLEGSSGNYEQYF. As DNA, the CDR3 is TGTGCCAGCAGCTTAGAAGGTTCTAGCGGTAACTACGAGCAGTACTTC.

This chain joins TRBV7-9 and TRBJ2-3; TRBD1 matches at 8 bases. Germline CDR1 is SEHNR and CDR2 is FQNEAQ (reference sequence). The CDR3 spans 19 residues. V shed 5 bases, J shed 0 bases, and the junction held 16 bases outside the gene matches. This chain's CDR3 is CASSRDRGLSVTSTDTQYF. CDR3 in DNA: TGTGCCAGCAGCCGTGACAGGGGCCTATCAGTAACTAGCACAGATACGCAGTATTTT.

This clonotype was counted between two and nine times. The chain has TRBV7-6 and TRBJ2-3; 13 bases are shared with TRBD2. This CDR3 has 17 residues. Germline V gene sequence: CDR1 SGHVS, CDR2 FNYEAQ. V gave up 4 bases and J gave up 6 bases; unmatched junction bases: 10. In DNA, the CDR3 is TGTGCCAGCAGCTCCATAGAGGGACTAGCGGGATTGGATACGCAGTATTTT. It encodes CASSSIEGLAGLDTQYF.

The CDR3 sequence: CASRITGGETQYF. DNA for the CDR3: TGTGCCAGCAGGATAACGGGGGGAGAGACCCAGTACTTC. This chain joins TRBV6-2 or TRBV6-3 and TRBJ2-7; 7 nucleotides match TRBD2. The end of the DNA aligns better with TRBJ2-5, so the J call may be wrong. Germline-derived CDR1 and CDR2 are MNHEY and SVGEGT. There are 13 residues in the CDR3.

This clonotype has only a few counts. The chain combines TRBV7-2 with TRBJ1-2; no reliable D call. Deletions cut 4 bases from V and 4 bases from J, with 22 bases between. The germline V gene has CDR1 SGHTA and CDR2 FQGNSA. The CDR3 runs to 17 residues. CDR3: CASSSSPTYGRGYGYTF. CDR3 coding DNA: TGTGCCAGCAGCTCAAGCCCCACGTACGGACGCGGCTATGGCTACACCTTC.

The gene calls are TRBV20-1 and TRBJ2-5; D perhaps matches TRBD1 (5 bases). The CDR3 is 14 residues long. Germline V CDR1 and CDR2: DFQATT, SNEGSKA (reference sequence). With 2 bases removed from V and 3 bases from J, the gap between germline ends came to 13 bases. This CDR3 is CSARPQRGEETQYF. CDR3 coding DNA: TGCAGTGCTAGACCCCAAAGGGGCGAAGAGACCCAGTACTTC.

This clonotype was detected a few times. This chain uses TRBV11-3 with TRBJ2-1; D gene unclear. This CDR3 spans 15 amino acids. Germline CDR1 and CDR2: SGHNT and YENEEA. V was pared by 5 bases and J by 4 bases, with 15 bases between. CDR3 in DNA: TGTGCCAGCAGCCTAATCACCCCTGGTTACAATGAGCAGTTCTTC. It yields the protein CASSLITPGYNEQFF.

A few counts support this clonotype. V and J are TRBV29-1 and TRBJ2-7, with D perhaps matching TRBD1 or TRBD2 (5 bases each). V was pared by 3 bases and J by 3 bases, with 15 bases between. Germline lookup yields CDR1 SQVTM and CDR2 ANQGSEA. The CDR3 is made up of 14 amino acids. This chain's CDR3 is CSVEASGLVYEQYF. The DNA of the CDR3 is TGCAGCGTTGAGGCGTCGGGGCTAGTCTACGAGCAGTACTTC.

This chain uses TRBV3-1 with TRBJ1-2; 9 bases map to TRBD1. The CDR3 runs 15 residues. CDR1 is LGHDT, CDR2 YNNKEL, per germline (reference sequence). With 0 bases clipped from V and 6 bases from J, the junction kept 5 bases outside the gene matches. CDR3 in DNA: TGTGCCAGCAGCCAAGACACCGGGACAGGGAATGGCTACACCTTC. It is translated as CASSQDTGTGNGYTF.

The chain combines TRBV24-1 with TRBJ2-1, with a tentative D call TRBD2 (5 bases). Germline CDR1 is KGHDR and CDR2 is SFDVKD. V lost 10 bases, J lost 5 bases, and 14 bases lay in between. The CDR3 has 13 residues. The DNA of the CDR3 is TGTGCCACTCGTGAGGGCCCCCACAATGAGCAGTTCTTC. Residues: CATREGPHNEQFF.

This clonotype has only a few counts. The rearrangement uses TRBV3-1 and TRBJ2-3; D is ambiguous. This CDR3 has 12 residues. The germline V gene encodes CDR1 LGHDT and CDR2 YNNKEL (reference sequence). V dropped 1 base and J dropped 7 bases, with 6 bases sitting between them. CDR3 bases: TGTGCCAGCAGCCAAGGTTTGAATACGCAGTATTTT. Amino acids: CASSQGLNTQYF.

The rearrangement uses TRBV20-1 and TRBJ2-5; D possibly matches TRBD1 or TRBD2 (5 bases each). The CDR3 is made up of 13 amino acids. With 8 bases removed from V and 3 bases from J, the gap between germline ends came to 16 bases. Germline CDR1 is DFQATT and CDR2 is SNEGSKA (reference sequence). CDR3 in amino acids: CSSGTWSKETQYF. In DNA form, the CDR3 reads TGCAGTTCCGGGACGTGGAGCAAAGAGACCCAGTACTTC.

This sequence joins TRBV3-1 and TRBJ1-1; D possibly corresponds to TRBD1 (6 bases). CDR1 is LGHDT and CDR2 is YNNKEL in the germline V gene (reference sequence). This CDR3 has 14 amino acids. The V gene lost 5 bases and the J gene lost 0 bases, with 10 bases spanning the gap. As DNA, the CDR3 is TGTGCCAGCAGCAGAGGACAGTTGAACACTGAAGCTTTCTTT. Translated, it gives CASSRGQLNTEAFF. Complete variable domain (other parts from reference TRBV3-1 and TRBJ1-1): DTAVSQTPKYLVTQMGNDKSIKCEQNLGHDTMYWYKQDSKKFLKIMFSYNNKELIINETVPNRFSPKSPDKAHLNLHINSLELGDSAVYFCASSRGQLNTEAFFGQGTRLTVV.

This clonotype was counted once. V and J are TRBV7-9 and TRBJ1-2; 7 bases map to TRBD1. Germline trimming cut 4 bases from V and 4 bases from J; bases unmatched to any gene: 6. CDR1 is SEHNR, CDR2 FQNEAQ, per germline (reference sequence). The CDR3 consists of 14 residues. CDR3 in DNA: TGTGCCAGCAGCTGGGTAACAGGGGCCTATGGCTACACCTTC. Translation: CASSWVTGAYGYTF.

The rearrangement uses TRBV30 and TRBJ2-7, with 9 bases identical to TRBD2. Unmatched junction bases numbered 19, after V lost 8 bases and J lost 5 bases. Germline-derived CDR1 and CDR2 are GTSNPN and SVGIG (reference sequence). The CDR3 covers 16 residues. The CDR3 loop reads CALGVAGVPEADEQYF. DNA for the CDR3: TGTGCCCTCGGGGTAGCGGGAGTTCCAGAGGCCGACGAGCAGTACTTC.

Points on this clonotype: One junction end disagrees with the germline gene, perhaps due to a read error. The rearrangement joins TRBV9 to TRBJ1-1; no clear D gene. The CDR3 totals 16 residues. In germline, CDR1 is SGDLS, CDR2 YYNGEE. CDR3 in amino acids: CVSSVALSNKATEAFF. The CDR3 DNA follows: TGTGTCAGCAGCGTAGCGTTATCGAACAAGGCCACTGAAGCTTTCTTT.

The chain recombines TRBV7-9 with TRBJ2-3, with D hard to call. Germline loops: CDR1 SEHNR, CDR2 FQNEAQ (reference sequence). V was trimmed by 10 bases and J by 6 bases, leaving 14 bases between them. The CDR3 is 12 amino acids. CDR3 residues: CATVPPDDTQYF. The CDR3 bases are TGTGCCACCGTCCCGCCTGACGATACGCAGTATTTT. The full variable domain, with the rest looked up from reference TRBV7-9 and TRBJ2-3, is DTGVSQNPRHKITKRGQNVTFRCDPISEHNRLYWYRQTLGQGPEFLTYFQNEAQLEKSRLLSDRFSAERPKGSFSTLEIQRTEQGDSAMYLCATVPPDDTQYFGPGTRLTVL.

To note about this clonotype: The junction and the germline gene differ at one end; a read error may be behind it. The genes are TRBV7-2 and TRBJ2-7, with TRBD1 matching 9 bases. CDR1 and CDR2 (germline): SGHTA, FQGNSA. The CDR3 runs to 14 residues. CDR3 region: CACSSPGQGYEQYF. CDR3 DNA sequence: TGTGCCTGCAGCTCTCCGGGACAGGGCTACGAGCAGTACTTC. Supplemented by reference TRBV7-2 and TRBJ2-7, the full variable domain reads GAGVSQSPSNKVTEKGKDVELRCDPISGHTALYWYRQSLGQGLEFLIYFQGNSAPDKSGLPSDRFSAERTGGSVSTLTIQRTQQEDSAVYLCACSSPGQGYEQYFGPGTRLTVT.

This clonotype was found a few times. The V call is TRBV6-6, the J call TRBJ2-4; perhaps TRBD2 as D (6 bases). V lost 0 bases to trimming and J lost 13 bases, with 13 bases between them. The CDR3 loop spans 13 amino acids. Germline V lookup: CDR1 MNHNY, CDR2 SVGAGI (reference sequence). The CDR3 protein is CASSYSTRSLQYF. CDR3 bases: TGTGCCAGCAGTTACTCGACTAGATCTCTACAGTACTTC.

The chain carries TRBV7-9 and TRBJ1-1; D is uncertain. Germline V gives CDR1 SEHNR, CDR2 FQNEAQ (reference sequence). This CDR3 spans 13 amino acids. The V end was cut by 4 bases, the J end by 8 bases, with 14 bases between. In DNA, the CDR3 is TGTGCCAGCAGCTCCGATTGGGGTCCCGAAGCTTTCTTT. Translation: CASSSDWGPEAFF.

Remarks on this clonotype: A much larger clone is a single base away; this may be a read error. The chain is built from TRBV12-3 or TRBV12-4 and TRBJ1-1, with D unresolved. The CDR3 length is 14 residues. V was trimmed by 2 bases and J by 1 base, leaving 8 bases between them. CDR3 sequence (DNA): TGTGCCAGCAGTTTAAAGGGTTCGAACACTGAAGCTTTCTTT. Its translation is CASSLKGSNTEAFF.

The chain recombines TRBV6-4 with TRBJ2-1; 10 bases line up with TRBD2. V shed 6 bases and J 3 bases; nucleotides not matched to a gene: 14. The CDR3 is 18 amino acids. Germline values: CDR1 MRHNA, CDR2 SNTAGT. The CDR3, as DNA: TGTGCCAGCAGCGCTGGCCCTCTAGCGGGAGAACACTACAATGAGCAGTTCTTC. It codes for CASSAGPLAGEHYNEQFF.

The chain joins TRBV15 to TRBJ1-5; D gene uncertain. This CDR3 has 14 residues. V was shortened by 1 base and J by 2 bases, with 6 bases between the two germline ends. Germline V gives CDR1 LNHNV, CDR2 YYDKDF (reference sequence). The CDR3: CATSRGKGNQPQHF. CDR3 in DNA: TGTGCCACCAGCAGAGGAAAGGGCAATCAGCCCCAGCATTTT.

The rearrangement joins TRBV20-1 to TRBJ1-2; no clear D gene. There are 11 residues in the CDR3. Germline-derived CDR1 and CDR2 are DFQATT and SNEGSKA (reference sequence). V was trimmed by 3 bases and J by 4 bases, leaving 6 bases between them. CDR3 DNA sequence: TGCAGTGCTAGGCTCCGCTATGGCTACACCTTC. Translating gives CSARLRYGYTF.

The rearrangement uses TRBV20-1 and TRBJ1-4; the D is unclear. The germline V gene encodes CDR1 DFQATT and CDR2 SNEGSKA (reference sequence). Trimming cost V 0 bases and J 6 bases, with 11 bases left between them. The CDR3 contains 14 residues. CDR3 sequence reads: CSARDWQADEKLFF. In nucleotides, the CDR3 is TGCAGTGCTAGAGACTGGCAGGCGGATGAAAAACTGTTTTTT.

The sample holds one count of this clonotype. The rearrangement uses TRBV25-1 and TRBJ1-2; 7 bases line up with TRBD1. The CDR3 runs to 14 residues. V lost 0 bases and J lost 9; bases outside the gene matches: 7. Germline-derived CDR1 and CDR2 are MGHDK and SYGVNS. The chain's CDR3 is CASSEYIGQVRYTF. In DNA form, the CDR3 reads TGTGCCAGCAGTGAATATATAGGACAGGTTCGCTACACCTTC.

This chain connects TRBV20-1 to TRBJ2-5; D not certain. Germline assignment: CDR1 DFQATT and CDR2 SNEGSKA (reference sequence). The V and J ends lost 0 bases and 1 base respectively, with 9 bases between them. The CDR3 covers 14 residues. The CDR3 region has the DNA TGCAGTGCTAGAGATTGGTACGGCCAAGAGACCCAGTACTTC. Residues: CSARDWYGQETQYF.

The chain employs TRBV4-1 and TRBJ2-5; D is ambiguous. Germline CDR1 reads MGHRA; CDR2 reads YSYEKL. The CDR3 sequence is 18 residues long. V shed 1 base and J shed 2 bases, with 20 bases lying between them. The CDR3 here is CASSQVPSGRSRQETQYF. DNA for the CDR3: TGCGCCAGCAGCCAAGTGCCCTCAGGCAGGTCTCGGCAAGAGACCCAGTACTTC.

The chain recombines TRBV20-1 with TRBJ2-7, with D maybe TRBD2 (6 bases). Trimming pared 5 bases from V and 3 bases from J, leaving 14 bases between. The CDR3 runs 13 residues. Germline CDR1 and CDR2: DFQATT and SNEGSKA (reference sequence). The CDR3: CSAPWGEVYEQYF. CDR3 nucleotides: TGCAGTGCTCCCTGGGGGGAAGTCTACGAGCAGTACTTC.

This clonotype was detected only a few times. The V and J genes are TRBV7-9 and TRBJ2-1; 7 positions agree with TRBD2. Germline V CDR1 and CDR2: SEHNR, FQNEAQ (reference sequence). This CDR3 comprises 15 residues. Germline trimming cut 6 bases from V and 2 bases from J; bases unmatched to any gene: 7. DNA for the CDR3: TGTGCCAGCAGTCCCCGACTAGCCCCCTACAATGAGCAGTTCTTC. As protein: CASSPRLAPYNEQFF.

The rearrangement links TRBV7-2 to TRBJ2-3, with D possibly matching TRBD1 (7 bases). This CDR3 is built from 15 residues. V was shortened by 1 base and J by 6 bases, with 14 bases between the two germline ends. Germline assignment: CDR1 SGHTA and CDR2 FQGNSA. In nucleotides, the CDR3 is TGTGCCAGCAGCTTAGTAGGTGGAGGGGGCGATACGCAGTATTTT. Protein: CASSLVGGGGDTQYF.

The chain carries TRBV6-5 and TRBJ2-1, with 11 bases aligning to TRBD2. The CDR3 is 16 amino acids. V trimming: 2 bases; J trimming: 5 bases; junction bases outside the gene matches: 5. The germline V gene has CDR1 MNHEY and CDR2 SVGAGI. The CDR3 spells CASSYRLAGGHNEQFF. The CDR3 region has the DNA TGTGCCAGCAGTTACCGTCTAGCGGGAGGCCACAATGAGCAGTTCTTC.